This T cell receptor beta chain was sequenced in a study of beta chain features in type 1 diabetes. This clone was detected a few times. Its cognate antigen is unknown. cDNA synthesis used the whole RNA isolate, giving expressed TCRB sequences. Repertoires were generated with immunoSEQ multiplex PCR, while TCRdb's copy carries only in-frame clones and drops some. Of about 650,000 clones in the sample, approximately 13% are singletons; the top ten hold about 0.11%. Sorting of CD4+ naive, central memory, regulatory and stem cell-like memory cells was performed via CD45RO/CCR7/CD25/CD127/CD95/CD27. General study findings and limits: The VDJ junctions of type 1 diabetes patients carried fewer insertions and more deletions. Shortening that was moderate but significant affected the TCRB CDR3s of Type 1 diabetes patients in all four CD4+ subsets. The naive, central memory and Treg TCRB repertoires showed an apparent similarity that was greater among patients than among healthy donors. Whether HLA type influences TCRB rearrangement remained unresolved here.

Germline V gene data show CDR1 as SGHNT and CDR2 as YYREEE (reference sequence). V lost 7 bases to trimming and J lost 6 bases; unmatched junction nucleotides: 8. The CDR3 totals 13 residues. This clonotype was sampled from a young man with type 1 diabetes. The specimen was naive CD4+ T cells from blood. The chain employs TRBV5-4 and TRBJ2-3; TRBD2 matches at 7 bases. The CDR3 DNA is TGTGCCAGCGAAATTCGGGGAGGGGATACGCAGTATTTT. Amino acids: CASEIRGGDTQYF.